One sample yielded the 15 T cell receptor beta chains listed below, sequenced in a study of CD8 T cells in Susac syndrome. With random hexamers, 0.5 to 1 ug RNA was reverse transcribed. TCRdb fed the immunoSEQ multiplex PCR reads into MiXCR, producing one record per CDR3 protein. The table records 150,000 to 200,000 distinct CDR3 sequences, nearly 97% of them present only once. Sequenced material: CD4+ T cells from PBMCs. The receptors shown here come from a human donor with multiple sclerosis.

The CDR3 loop is CASSLAGRVSGGYTF. CDR3 in DNA: TGTGCCAGCAGCTTAGCGGGACGGGTTAGTGGTGGCTACACCTTC. The gene calls are TRBV7-8 and TRBJ1-2; possibly TRBD1 for D (5 bases). The V gene's germline CDR1 is SGHVS and CDR2 FQNEAQ. CDR3 length: 15 residues. The ends were cut back, 0 bases at V and 7 bases at J, with 15 bases in the middle.

Only one count was recorded for this clonotype. The chain couples TRBV19 to TRBJ2-7, with a weak D call TRBD1 (6 bases). Per germline, CDR1 LNHDA and CDR2 SQIVND (reference sequence). The CDR3 has 12 residues. With 7 bases removed from V and 3 bases from J, the gap between germline ends came to 10 bases. CDR3 sequence: CASISDSYEQYF. CDR3 nucleotide sequence: TGTGCCAGTATCTCGGACAGCTACGAGCAGTACTTC.

This rearrangement joins TRBV3-1 to TRBJ2-1; D possibly corresponds to TRBD2 (5 bases). V was clipped by 4 bases and J by 7 bases, with 8 bases between them. The CDR3 is 12 residues long. CDR1 and CDR2 (germline): LGHDT, YNNKEL (reference sequence). CDR3 nucleotide sequence: TGTGCCAGCAGCCCTTGGGAGAATGAGCAGTTCTTC. Translating gives CASSPWENEQFF.

The rearrangement links TRBV19 to TRBJ1-5, with 7 bases fitting TRBD1. The CDR3 totals 15 residues. Trimming removed 5 bases from V and 6 bases from J; junction bases left unmatched: 10. Germline V CDR1 and CDR2: LNHDA, SQIVND (reference sequence). The chain's CDR3 is CASSARTGGGQPQHF. As DNA, the CDR3 is TGTGCCAGTAGTGCCCGGACAGGCGGCGGTCAGCCCCAGCATTTT.

This clonotype was counted between two and nine times. The chain links TRBV7-3 to TRBJ1-1; D is undetermined. This CDR3 comprises 13 residues. CDR1 and CDR2 from the germline V gene are SGHTA and FQGTGA. The germline V and J ends were trimmed by 0 bases and 0 bases, with 2 bases remaining between them. The CDR3 spells CASSLTLNTEAFF. The CDR3 DNA reads as TGTGCCAGCAGCTTAACACTGAACACTGAAGCTTTCTTT.

V is TRBV19 and J is TRBJ1-6, with TRBD1 matching over 7 bases. CDR3 length: 14 amino acids. The J segment lost 10 bases and the V segment lost 5 bases, leaving 8 bases of the junction unmatched. Per the germline V gene, CDR1 is LNHDA and CDR2 is SQIVND (reference sequence). CDR3 amino acids: CASSFTGQSSPLHF. The CDR3 nucleotides are TGTGCCAGTAGTTTCACGGGACAGTCGTCACCCCTCCACTTT.

The gene calls are TRBV7-9 and TRBJ2-2; D tentatively reads TRBD1 or TRBD2 (5 bases each). V was clipped by 5 bases and J by 0 bases, with 10 bases between them. The CDR3 loop spans 15 amino acids. Per germline, CDR1 SEHNR and CDR2 FQNEAQ (reference sequence). This chain's CDR3 is CASSLGASNTGELFF. The CDR3 DNA reads as TGTGCCAGCAGCCTCGGGGCTTCGAACACCGGGGAGCTGTTTTTT. Based on the CDR3 plus reference TRBV7-9 and TRBJ2-2, the full variable domain is DTGVSQNPRHKITKRGQNVTFRCDPISEHNRLYWYRQTLGQGPEFLTYFQNEAQLEKSRLLSDRFSAERPKGSFSTLEIQRTEQGDSAMYLCASSLGASNTGELFFGEGSRLTVL.

This rearrangement joins TRBV4-2 to TRBJ2-3; a weak D match, TRBD2 (7 bases). CDR1 is LGHNA, CDR2 YNFKEQ, per germline. The V end lost 0 bases, the J end lost 1 base, and 20 bases lay between the germline ends. The CDR3 sequence is 19 residues long. This chain's CDR3 is CASSQEPVARGGRTDTQYF. Here the CDR3 DNA reads TGTGCCAGCAGCCAAGAGCCCGTAGCTAGGGGGGGGCGCACAGATACGCAGTATTTT.

J is TRBJ1-4 and V is TRBV30; 7 nucleotides line up with TRBD1. The V and J ends lost 1 base and 4 bases, in that order; junction bases with no gene match: 6. The CDR3 has 15 residues. Germline loops: CDR1 GTSNPN, CDR2 SVGIG (reference sequence). CDR3 residues: CAWSGDRELNEKLFF. The CDR3 DNA follows: TGTGCCTGGAGTGGAGACAGGGAACTTAATGAAAAACTGTTTTTT. Complete variable domain (other parts from reference TRBV30 and TRBJ1-4): SQTIHQWPATLVQPVGSPLSLECTVEGTSNPNLYWYRQAAGRGLQLLFYSVGIGQISSEVPQNLSASRPQDRQFILSSKKLLLSDSGFYLCAWSGDRELNEKLFFGSGTQLSVL.

V is TRBV27 and J is TRBJ2-1; 11 bases line up with TRBD2. This CDR3 has 14 amino acids. V shed 3 bases, J shed 7 bases, and the junction held 2 bases outside the gene matches. The germline V gene has CDR1 MNHEY and CDR2 SMNVEV (reference sequence). CDR3 nucleotides: TGTGCCAGCAGTTTTGTAGCGGGGGGGAATGAGCAGTTCTTC. It translates to CASSFVAGGNEQFF.

The chain couples TRBV3-1 to TRBJ1-2; D might be TRBD1 (6 bases). CDR3 length: 17 residues. Germline lookup yields CDR1 LGHDT and CDR2 YNNKEL (reference sequence). V dropped 0 bases and J dropped 5 bases, with 19 bases sitting between them. DNA for the CDR3: TGTGCCAGCAGCCAAGATTTGGCGGCAGGGGTTCTTTATGGCTACACCTTC. This gives the protein CASSQDLAAGVLYGYTF.

The chain links TRBV3-1 to TRBJ2-5; the D call may be TRBD1 or TRBD2 (5 bases each). V was cut by 1 base and J by 5 bases, with 17 bases left in between. The CDR3 contains 16 residues. Germline CDR1 and CDR2: LGHDT and YNNKEL (reference sequence). CDR3 in amino acids: CASSQGGSTGRETQYF. DNA for the CDR3: TGTGCCAGCAGCCAAGGCGGGTCCACGGGGCGGGAGACCCAGTACTTC.

V gene TRBV6-6 combines with J gene TRBJ2-7; 11 nucleotides match TRBD1. The CDR3 runs 13 residues. V was clipped by 6 bases and J by 7 bases; unmatched bases: 5. CDR1 MNHNY and CDR2 SVGAGI come from the germline V gene (reference sequence). The chain's CDR3 is CASRDRGLGEQYF. The CDR3 coding sequence is TGTGCCAGCAGGGACAGGGGGCTCGGGGAGCAGTACTTC.

This clonotype was picked up one time. The chain carries TRBV20-1 and TRBJ2-5; 7 bases fit TRBD2. The CDR3 has 15 residues. J gave up 2 bases and V 5 bases, and 11 bases lay outside the gene matches. In germline, CDR1 is DFQATT, CDR2 SNEGSKA (reference sequence). CDR3 DNA sequence: TGCAGTGCTTTAGGCGGGGGACCACTTCAAGAGACCCAGTACTTC. This gives the protein CSALGGGPLQETQYF.

The rearrangement uses TRBV5-6 and TRBJ2-2; no reliable D call. Germline V gene sequence: CDR1 SGHDT, CDR2 YYEEEE. The CDR3 is 16 residues long. With 5 bases removed from V and 0 bases from J, the gap between germline ends came to 14 bases. The CDR3 loop is CASSSLGRANTGELFF. CDR3 nucleotides: TGTGCCAGCAGTTCCCTCGGACGGGCGAACACCGGGGAGCTGTTTTTT.